The source of this T cell receptor (beta chain) is a study of blood T cell repertoires in COVID-19. Study information: Acute and convalescent COVID-19 samples came from the United States, Italy and Spain.

Per the study methods: By means of reference gene primer amplification, nucleated cell counts were estimated. TCRdb keeps only in-frame clones here, not all; method: immunoSEQ multiplex PCR. The D gene and trimming were derived from the DNA, and the V and J assignments and clone size from that table. Here the sample spans a few hundred thousand clones, about nine tenths being singletons. CDR1 and CDR2 from the germline V gene are SGHDT and YYEEEE. The CDR3 has 13 amino acids. V lost 2 bases to trimming and J lost 6 bases, with 9 bases between them. The chain combines TRBV5-6 with TRBJ2-1; D is unclear. The receptor was isolated from a person aged 18-29 years with COVID-19, enrolled during active disease. Sequences were obtained from peripheral blood. The CDR3 DNA is TGTGCCAGCAGCTTCCAGGCTCCCAATGAGCAGTTCTTC. It yields the protein CASSFQAPNEQFF.